Listed below are T cell receptor beta chains from one sample, sequenced in a study of blood T cell repertoires in COVID-19. The data were produced by immunoSEQ multiplex PCR, yet TCRdb's version contains in-frame clones alone and is incomplete. The repertoire includes roughly 190,000 clones, 80% to 85% of them detected once, and about 6.5% sits in the top ten. Sequenced material: peripheral blood. The receptors were gathered from a woman aged 35 to 49 with acute or convalescent COVID-19. The CDR3 runs from the conserved cysteine through the conserved F or W. The order of the fields is V gene, D gene, J gene, clone size, CDR3 DNA, CDR3 protein. D genes are given only for firm matches. A row's size may be missing; if present it is once, few, many or a size class.

>TRBV5-8|-|TRBJ1-1|-
TGTGCCAGCAAAACATCCTACACTGAAGCTTTCTTT
CASKTSYTEAFF
>TRBV30|-|TRBJ1-5|few
TGTGCGCTAGGGCTAGGGGGTTATAGCAATCAGCCCCAGCATTTT
CALGLGGYSNQPQHF
>TRBV7-3|-|TRBJ2-3|-
TGTGCCAGCTCCGACGGGGTCCCTCCGGCGGATTTT
CASSDGVPPADF
>TRBV6-1|-|TRBJ1-5|-
TGTGCCAACAGCGAAGAGCTAAATAGCAATCAGCCCCAGCATTTT
CANSEELNSNQPQHF
>TRBV7-9|-|TRBJ1-5|-
TGTGCCAGCAGCTTAGAGAGGGCGGGCACGCATAGCAATCAGCCCCAGCATTTT
CASSLERAGTHSNQPQHF
>TRBV3-1/TRBV3-2|-|TRBJ2-5|-
TGTGCCAGCAGCGCCGAGGGGATCAGGGGGGCCGTAGAGACCCAGTACTTC
CASSAEGIRGAVETQYF
>TRBV7-9|TRBD1|TRBJ1-2|-
TGTGCCAGCAGCTTAACGAGACAGGGGGCGGAAGGCTACACCTTC
CASSLTRQGAEGYTF
>TRBV5-1|-|TRBJ1-4|few
TGCGCCAGCAGCTTGGCCGGGGAACGAGAAAAACTGTTTTTT
CASSLAGEREKLFF
>TRBV19|TRBD2|TRBJ2-7|-
TGTGCCAGTAGTCGGGAAGGGAGGGGCTACGAGCAGTACTTC
CASSREGRGYEQYF
>TRBV7-2|-|TRBJ2-7|-
TGTGCCAGCAGGCCGACTCCCGCGGGAGAGCAGTACTTC
CASRPTPAGEQYF
>TRBV4-1|-|TRBJ1-5|-
TGCGCCAGCAGCCAAGAAGCAGTCCACATACTATCTTCCAATCAGCCCCAGCATTTT
CASSQEAVHILSSNQPQHF
>TRBV30|TRBD2|TRBJ2-2|-
TGTGCCTGGAATCTACTAGCGGGGGGGTACACCGGGGAGCTGTTTTTT
CAWNLLAGGYTGELFF
>TRBV5-1|TRBD2|TRBJ2-1|-
TGCGCCAGCAGCACCGGGACTAGCGGGTACAATGAGCAGTTCTTC
CASSTGTSGYNEQFF
>TRBV3-1/TRBV3-2|TRBD1|TRBJ1-2|-
TGTGCCAGCAGCCACGACAGGGTTCTTGAGGGCTACACCTTC
CASSHDRVLEGYTF
>TRBV7-9|TRBD1|TRBJ2-3|once
TGTGCCAGCACCTATTCAGGGACAGGTACAGATACGCAGTATTTT
CASTYSGTGTDTQYF
>TRBV6-6|TRBD1|TRBJ2-2|-
TGTGCCAGCAGTCCGGACAGGGCCTGGGCCGGGGAGCTGTTTTTT
CASSPDRAWAGELFF
>TRBV25-1|TRBD1|TRBJ1-1|-
TGTGCCAGCAGTGACCCGGGACAGGGTAACACTGAAGCTTTCTTT
CASSDPGQGNTEAFF
>TRBV10-1|-|TRBJ1-3|-
TGCGCCAGCAGCCAGACATACGTCTCTGGAAACACCATATATTTT
CASSQTYVSGNTIYF
>TRBV6-5|TRBD1|TRBJ1-2|-
TGTGCCAGCAGATACAACAGGGGTTGGGATGGCTACACCTTC
CASRYNRGWDGYTF
>TRBV21-1|-|TRBJ2-6|-
TGTGCCAGCAGCCCGCCAGGTGGGGCCAACGTCCTGACTTTC
CASSPPGGANVLTF
>TRBV28|TRBD2|TRBJ2-1|-
TGTGCCAGCTGTTCTAGCGGGGGGGAAAATGAGCAGTTCTTC
CASCSSGGENEQFF
>TRBV14|-|TRBJ2-5|-
TGTGCCAGCAGCCACGCCAGGGGACGACTGTCCCAAGAGACCCAGTACTTC
CASSHARGRLSQETQYF
>TRBV24-1|TRBD2|TRBJ2-3|-
TGTGCCACCAGTGACCCCGGACTAGCGGGGGCGAGCACAGATACGCAGTATTTT
CATSDPGLAGASTDTQYF
>TRBV29-1|-|TRBJ2-1|-
TGCAGCGTCGCCGGACTGGTCAACAATGAGCAGTTCTTC
CSVAGLVNNEQFF
>TRBV27|-|TRBJ2-3|few
TGTGCCACCGTTGAGATATTCTCAGATACGCAGTATTTT
CATVEIFSDTQYF
>TRBV5-1|TRBD1|TRBJ2-1|-
TGCGCCAGCAGCTTGACAGGGGTAGGCTACAATGAGCAGTTCTTC
CASSLTGVGYNEQFF
>TRBV7-9|TRBD1|TRBJ2-1|-
TGTGCCAGCAGCCTAGATAAGGACAGGGGGTCATGGCAGTTCTTC
CASSLDKDRGSWQFF
>TRBV6-1|TRBD1|TRBJ2-7|-
TGTGCCAGCAGTGACCGTGGGGGGGGACAGGGCTACGAGCAGTACTTC
CASSDRGGGQGYEQYF
>TRBV24-1|-|TRBJ2-1|-
TGTGCCACCAGTGATTCCGGGGGGCAATACAATGAGCAGTTCTTC
CATSDSGGQYNEQFF
>TRBV28|TRBD2|TRBJ2-3|-
TGTGCCAGCAGTTTATTGTCAGGACTAGCGGTACACACAGATACGCAGTATTTT
CASSLLSGLAVHTDTQYF
>TRBV5-6|-|TRBJ1-1|-
TGTGCCAGCAGCCCGCGCCCCGTCGGGACTGAAGCTTTCTTT
CASSPRPVGTEAFF
>TRBV12-3/TRBV12-4|-|TRBJ1-1|-
TGTGCCAGCAGTTTCGAAGGGGTTGAAGCTTTCTTT
CASSFEGVEAFF
>TRBV7-9|-|TRBJ1-1|-
TGTGCCAGCAGCTTAGGGAGGGGACGAACTGAAGCTTTCTTT
CASSLGRGRTEAFF
>TRBV27|-|TRBJ1-6|-
TGTGCCAGCAGTTTGGGGTCAGGGTTTAGGTCACCCCTCCACTTT
CASSLGSGFRSPLHF
>TRBV5-4|TRBD1|TRBJ1-1|once
TGTGCCAGCAGCCCGACAGGGGCTTCCACTGAAGCTTTCTTT
CASSPTGASTEAFF
>TRBV19|-|TRBJ2-1|once
TGTGCCAGTAGTGGACACCCTAGCTCCTACAATGAGCAGTTCTTC
CASSGHPSSYNEQFF
>TRBV27|TRBD2|TRBJ2-2|-
TGTGCCAGCAGTAGGGCGGGAGCTCGTAACACCGGGGAGCTGTTTTTT
CASSRAGARNTGELFF
>TRBV7-2|-|TRBJ2-2|-
TGTGCCAGCAGCTTGCGGACCGGGGAGCTGTTTTTT
CASSLRTGELFF
>TRBV11-2|-|TRBJ2-1|-
TGTGCCAGCAGCTTAGACGGGGGAAGATACAATGAGCAGTTCTTC
CASSLDGGRYNEQFF
>TRBV5-1|-|TRBJ2-7|-
TGCGCCAGCAGCTTGTGGGCAGGGAGGAACGAGCAGTACTTC
CASSLWAGRNEQYF
>TRBV19|TRBD2|TRBJ2-2|once
TGTGCCAGTAGAAGTAGCGGGATGAACACCGGGGAGCTGTTTTTT
CASRSSGMNTGELFF
>TRBV7-9|TRBD1|TRBJ2-4|-
TGTGCCAGCAGCCCAGGGACAGGGGTGGGGAACAAGGACATTCAGTACTTC
CASSPGTGVGNKDIQYF
>TRBV10-1|TRBD1|TRBJ1-2|-
TGCGCCAGCAGTGATGGGACAGTCTATGGCTACACCTTC
CASSDGTVYGYTF
>TRBV27|TRBD1|TRBJ2-3|-
TGTGCCAGCAGACTCGAAAACAGGGACAGGATTACAGATACGCAGTATTTT
CASRLENRDRITDTQYF
>TRBV24-1|-|TRBJ1-1|once
TGTGCCACCAGTGAAGCTATGAACACTGAAGCTTTCTTT
CATSEAMNTEAFF
>TRBV7-2|TRBD2|TRBJ2-7|few
TGTGCCAGCAGCTCTCAGCGGGACCACTACGAGCAGTACTTC
CASSSQRDHYEQYF
>TRBV27|TRBD1|TRBJ2-7|-
TGTGCCAGCAGTCCTAGGACAGGGTACGAGCAGTACTTC
CASSPRTGYEQYF
>TRBV11-3|TRBD1|TRBJ2-1|few
TGTGCCAGCAGCCACGGGACAGGGTACAATGAGCAGTTCTTC
CASSHGTGYNEQFF
>TRBV18|TRBD2|TRBJ2-1|-
TGTGCCAGCTCACTCCGCCCCTTACTAGCGGGAGAGTACAATGAGCAGTTCTTC
CASSLRPLLAGEYNEQFF
>TRBV4-1|TRBD1|TRBJ1-5|once
TGCGCCAGCAGCCAAGATGGACAGGGGGCGATTCTAAATCAGCCCCAGCATTTT
CASSQDGQGAILNQPQHF
>TRBV7-3|-|TRBJ2-7|-
TGTGCCAGCAGCTTAGGTATAGCTTACGAGCAGTACTTC
CASSLGIAYEQYF
>TRBV10-2|-|TRBJ2-2|-
TGCGCCAGCAGTCGGAGAGACCCCACCGGGGAGCTGTTTTTT
CASSRRDPTGELFF
>TRBV6-5|-|TRBJ1-2|-
TGTGCCAGCAGTTACTCGAGCGGCGGGAGCTACACCTTC
CASSYSSGGSYTF
>TRBV9|TRBD2|TRBJ2-1|-
TGTGCCAGCAGCGTAGTATCCTGGGGGGGAGAGTTCTTC
CASSVVSWGGEFF
>TRBV15|-|TRBJ2-6|-
TGTGCCACCAGCGAGGGCGCTGGGGCCAACGTCCTGACTTTC
CATSEGAGANVLTF
>TRBV27|-|TRBJ1-6|-
TGTGCCAGCAGTTTCCAGGGCAATAATTCACCCCTCCACTTT
CASSFQGNNSPLHF
>TRBV5-1|TRBD2|TRBJ2-3|-
TGCGCCAGCAGCAAGGGGCTAGCGGGTAGCACAGATACGCAGTATTTT
CASSKGLAGSTDTQYF
>TRBV19|-|TRBJ1-1|-
TGTGCCAGTAGTATAAATCGGTTCACTGAAGCTTTCTTT
CASSINRFTEAFF
>TRBV2|TRBD1|TRBJ1-3|-
TGTGCCAGCGGAGGGGGCAGTATCTCTGGAAACACCATATATTTT
CASGGGSISGNTIYF